One sample yielded the 30 T cell receptor beta chains listed below, sequenced in a study of blood T cell repertoires in COVID-19. The method was immunoSEQ multiplex PCR; TCRdb's version includes in-frame clones alone and lacks a portion of them. Among about 210,000 clones listed, 65% to 90% were seen once. The sample comprised peripheral blood. These receptors all stem from a woman between 70 and 85 years old with COVID-19, enrolled during active disease.

This clone has a handful of counts. At the DNA level, this CDR3 is encoded by other sequences in the same sample as well. The genes are TRBV5-1 and TRBJ1-1, with D perhaps matching TRBD1 (5 bases). Germline V gene sequence: CDR1 SGHRS, CDR2 YFSETQ. There are 14 residues in the CDR3. The ends were cut back, 4 bases at V and 1 base at J, with 11 bases in the middle. The DNA of the CDR3 is TGCGCCAGCAGCGGCCAGGGCGGGAACACTGAAGCTTTCTTT. It encodes CASSGQGGNTEAFF.

The genes are TRBV2 and TRBJ1-2; 7 nucleotides match TRBD1. The CDR3 has 15 residues. V trimming: 8 bases; J trimming: 4 bases; junction bases outside the gene matches: 13. Looked up from germline, CDR1 is SNHLY and CDR2 is FYNNEI. The CDR3 nucleotides are TGTGCCAGCCTGCGGGACAGAGGCTACCTCTATGGCTACACCTTC. The encoded protein is CASLRDRGYLYGYTF.

The J gene is TRBJ2-5, the V gene TRBV9; TRBD1 matches at 9 bases. This CDR3 is 15 amino acids long. Looked up from germline, CDR1 is SGDLS and CDR2 is YYNGEE. With 0 bases clipped from V and 0 bases from J, the junction kept 0 bases outside the gene matches. The CDR3 is CASSVGTGDQETQYF. The CDR3 DNA is TGTGCCAGCAGCGTAGGGACAGGGGACCAAGAGACCCAGTACTTC.

V and J are TRBV5-1 and TRBJ1-1; 7 bases agree with TRBD1. CDR1 and CDR2 from the germline V gene are SGHRS and YFSETQ. J gave up 10 bases and V 3 bases, and 9 bases lay outside the gene matches. The CDR3 consists of 13 residues. This chain's CDR3 is CASSWDLRGTAFF. For the CDR3, the DNA is TGCGCCAGCAGCTGGGATCTCAGGGGGACAGCTTTCTTT.

The chain has TRBV7-2 and TRBJ2-7; D possibly corresponds to TRBD1 (5 bases). V lost 1 base and J 2 bases, leaving 15 bases between the germline ends. The germline V gene has CDR1 SGHTA and CDR2 FQGNSA. The CDR3 has 16 amino acids. The CDR3 protein is CASSLVGSGQPYEQYF. The DNA of the CDR3 is TGTGCCAGCAGCTTAGTAGGCTCAGGGCAACCCTACGAGCAGTACTTC.

CDR3: CASNEGTGDTGELFF. The DNA for the CDR3 is TGTGCCAGCAACGAAGGGACAGGGGACACCGGGGAGCTGTTTTTT. V is TRBV21-1 and J is TRBJ2-2; the DNA was not used to check the table's D call, TRBD1. TRBV21-1 is flagged as a pseudogene. The CDR3 runs to 15 residues.

The CDR3 DNA sequence: TGTGCCAGTAGTATCGTCGGCAGGGGGAACACTGAAGCTTTCTTT. Its protein product is CASSIVGRGNTEAFF. The gene calls are TRBV19 and TRBJ1-1; D might be TRBD1 (6 bases). The CDR3 is 15 amino acids. Trimming took off 3 bases at V and 1 base at J, with 12 bases between the two ends. Per germline, CDR1 LNHDA and CDR2 SQIVND (reference sequence).

As DNA, the CDR3 is TGCGCCAGCAGCTTGACGACAGGGGGATATTACTATGAGCAGTTCTTC. Translating gives CASSLTTGGYYYEQFF. V usage is TRBV5-1 and J usage is TRBJ2-1; 9 bases match TRBD1. CDR1 is SGHRS and CDR2 is YFSETQ in the germline V gene. The CDR3 extends over 16 amino acids. The J segment lost 8 bases and the V segment lost 1 base, leaving 10 bases of the junction unmatched.

Comment on this clone: Its ends do not fully match the called genes, so a read error is possible. The chain is built from TRBV6-4 and TRBJ2-1; D remains ambiguous. CDR1 MRHNA and CDR2 SNTAGT come from the germline V gene. The CDR3 runs to 13 residues. The CDR3 DNA reads as TGTGCCAGCCGTGATCGGTCCTACAATGAGCAGTTCTTC. Its translation is CASRDRSYNEQFF.

The CDR3 protein is CASSPQSSTNSPLHF. In DNA form, the CDR3 reads TGTGCCAGCAGCCCACAGAGTTCGACTAATTCACCCCTCCACTTT. V is TRBV7-9 and J is TRBJ1-6; D is uncertain. CDR1 is SEHNR, CDR2 FQNEAQ, per germline (reference sequence). The V and J ends lost 5 bases and 6 bases respectively, with 14 bases between them. This CDR3 is 15 amino acids long.

The chain combines TRBV27 with TRBJ2-3, with 7 nucleotides matching TRBD2. Germline CDR1 MNHEY, CDR2 SMNVEV (reference sequence). V lost 5 bases and J lost 11; bases outside the gene matches: 13. The CDR3 consists of 14 residues. For the CDR3, the DNA is TGTGCCAGCAGTCCGTTTGATCGGGGGAGGGTGCAGTATTTT. This codes for CASSPFDRGRVQYF.

This chain connects TRBV4-3 to TRBJ1-1; 8 nucleotides agree with TRBD1. The trim removed 4 bases at V and 0 bases at J, leaving 4 bases unmatched. This CDR3 has 15 amino acids. Looked up from germline, CDR1 is LGHNA and CDR2 is YSLEER. This CDR3 reads CASSLDRGMNTEAFF. The DNA for the CDR3 is TGCGCCAGCAGCCTTGACAGGGGCATGAACACTGAAGCTTTCTTT.

A few counts support this clone. The chain employs TRBV7-9 and TRBJ1-2; the D gene is possibly TRBD1 (5 bases). The CDR3 totals 12 residues. The V gene's germline CDR1 is SEHNR and CDR2 FQNEAQ (reference sequence). Trimming left V 5 bases short and J 4 bases short, with 8 bases between. The chain's CDR3 is CASSPDTYGYTF. CDR3 sequence (DNA): TGTGCCAGCAGCCCGGACACCTATGGCTACACCTTC. The whole variable domain, filled in from reference TRBV7-9 and TRBJ1-2, reads DTGVSQNPRHKITKRGQNVTFRCDPISEHNRLYWYRQTLGQGPEFLTYFQNEAQLEKSRLLSDRFSAERPKGSFSTLEIQRTEQGDSAMYLCASSPDTYGYTFGSGTRLTVV.

V gene TRBV19 combines with J gene TRBJ1-5, with a weak D call TRBD1 (6 bases). Germline V gives CDR1 LNHDA, CDR2 SQIVND (reference sequence). The CDR3 consists of 15 residues. Trimming cost V 7 bases and J 5 bases, with 18 bases left between them. CDR3 bases: TGTGCCAGTACCCTTGGGCAGGGGATATATCAGCCCCAGCATTTT. Amino acid sequence: CASTLGQGIYQPQHF.

The chain joins TRBV7-2 to TRBJ2-5; 7 positions match TRBD1. CDR3 size: 15 residues. Germline V gene data show CDR1 as SGHTA and CDR2 as FQGNSA. Germline trimming cut 1 base from V and 5 bases from J; bases unmatched to any gene: 7. The CDR3 here is CASSLDIQGSETQYF. The CDR3 nucleotides read TGTGCCAGCAGCTTAGATATACAGGGGTCGGAGACCCAGTACTTC.

In its sample, this clone was seen a few times. This chain uses TRBV13 with TRBJ2-6; 9 bases line up with TRBD1. Losses at the gene ends were 5 bases for V and 4 bases for J; bases not matched to a gene: 6. CDR1 PRHDT and CDR2 FYEKMQ come from the germline V gene (reference sequence). CDR3 length: 16 residues. In DNA form, the CDR3 reads TGTGCCAGCAGCCCCTGGGACAGGGCCGGGGCCAACGTCCTGACTTTC. Translating it yields CASSPWDRAGANVLTF.

V gene TRBV11-2 combines with J gene TRBJ2-2, with 8 bases that match TRBD2. The CDR3 loop spans 16 amino acids. V shed 1 base, J shed 7 bases, and the junction held 8 bases outside the gene matches. Germline V gene sequence: CDR1 SGHAT, CDR2 FQNNGV. The CDR3 DNA reads TGTGCCAGCAGCTTAGTCATCGTAGCGGGGAGCGGGGAGCTGTTTTTT. This encodes CASSLVIVAGSGELFF.

J is TRBJ2-7 and V is TRBV11-2; 10 bases are shared with TRBD2. The ends lost 3 bases at V and 6 bases at J; junction bases unmatched: 8. CDR3 length equals 15 residues. Germline V gene sequence: CDR1 SGHAT, CDR2 FQNNGV. As DNA, the CDR3 is TGTGCCAGCAGCTTCTCAAGCGGGAGGGCCTTCGAGCAGTACTTC. This codes for CASSFSSGRAFEQYF.

This clone occurred a few times. This chain links TRBV5-1 with TRBJ1-6; D is possibly TRBD1 (5 bases). Between the trimmed V and J ends, which lost 1 base and 10 bases, there was a span of 15 bases. From germline, CDR1 is SGHRS and CDR2 YFSETQ. The CDR3 runs to 15 residues. DNA for the CDR3: TGCGCCAGCAGCTTGATGCCCAGGGCGGAATCACCCCTCCACTTT. Its translation is CASSLMPRAESPLHF.

This chain connects TRBV6-5 to TRBJ1-6, with a weak D call TRBD1 (6 bases). V gave up 0 bases and J gave up 5 bases, with 8 bases separating them. CDR1 and CDR2 from the germline V gene are MNHEY and SVGAGI. This CDR3 comprises 15 residues. The CDR3 bases are TGTGCCAGCAGTTACTCATCAGGGGATAATTCACCCCTCCACTTT. Amino acids: CASSYSSGDNSPLHF.

The V and J genes are TRBV5-6 and TRBJ2-1; 11 nucleotides agree with TRBD2. Trimming took 5 bases from V and 5 from J; bases not matched to a gene: 9. Germline loops: CDR1 SGHDT, CDR2 YYEEEE. CDR3 length: 16 amino acids. CDR3 region: CASRVGLAENHNEQFF. The CDR3 bases are TGTGCCAGCAGGGTGGGACTAGCGGAAAATCACAATGAGCAGTTCTTC.

This sequence joins TRBV7-3 and TRBJ1-2, with a possible D match to TRBD1 (6 bases). V was pared by 7 bases and J by 4 bases, with 13 bases between. The CDR3 covers 13 residues. CDR1 and CDR2 (germline): SGHTA, FQGTGA. CDR3: CASNKTTGYGYTF. Written as DNA, the CDR3 is TGTGCCAGCAACAAAACGACAGGCTATGGCTACACCTTC.

The V gene is TRBV20-1, the J gene TRBJ1-2, with 8 bases matching TRBD1. Trimming removed 3 bases from V and 5 bases from J; junction bases left unmatched: 5. This CDR3 spans 13 amino acids. Germline V lookup: CDR1 DFQATT, CDR2 SNEGSKA (reference sequence). The CDR3 region is CSASYRGEYGYTF. The CDR3 DNA is TGCAGTGCTAGTTACAGGGGGGAGTATGGCTACACCTTC.

The chain links TRBV6-5 to TRBJ1-2; possible D gene TRBD1, 5 bases. Germline-derived CDR1 and CDR2 are MNHEY and SVGAGI. This CDR3 is 14 amino acids long. V was cut by 2 bases and J by 4 bases, with 11 bases left in between. The CDR3, as DNA: TGTGCCAGCAGTTACGCAGGGTTTAGCTATGGCTACACCTTC. Translating it yields CASSYAGFSYGYTF.

The CDR3 here is CASLRQGRNNEQFF. DNA of the CDR3: TGTGCCAGTCTTCGACAGGGGCGAAACAATGAGCAGTTCTTC. The V gene is TRBV7-9, the J gene TRBJ2-1; TRBD1 agrees at 8 bases. The CDR3 is made up of 14 amino acids. The J segment lost 5 bases and the V segment lost 9 bases, leaving 9 bases of the junction unmatched. CDR1 and CDR2 from the germline V gene are SEHNR and FQNEAQ (reference sequence).

This clone was picked up one time. This chain connects TRBV11-2 to TRBJ2-1; a weak D match, TRBD2 (5 bases). This CDR3 is built from 15 residues. Germline lookup yields CDR1 SGHAT and CDR2 FQNNGV. V was shortened by 5 bases and J by 10 bases, with 21 bases between the two germline ends. The CDR3 region has the DNA TGTGCCAGCAGCCAGACTGGGCTAGCCGAGTTGGAGCAGTTCTTC. It codes for CASSQTGLAELEQFF.

This clone was detected a few times. The gene calls are TRBV18 and TRBJ1-3; no definite D call. The germline V and J ends were trimmed by 3 bases and 4 bases, with 7 bases remaining between them. The CDR3 extends over 13 amino acids. Germline V gives CDR1 KGHSH, CDR2 LQKENI. As DNA, the CDR3 is TGTGCCAGCTCACCCGCCAGAGGAAACACCATATATTTT. The encoded protein is CASSPARGNTIYF.

CDR3 nucleotides: TGTGCCAGCAGCTTAGCCGGGGGATTTTATAACTATGGCTACACCTTC. This gives the protein CASSLAGGFYNYGYTF. V and J are TRBV7-2 and TRBJ1-2; D perhaps matches TRBD1 (5 bases). Germline values: CDR1 SGHTA, CDR2 FQGNSA. The V and J ends lost 0 bases and 1 base respectively, with 12 bases between them. CDR3 size: 16 residues.

The chain carries TRBV7-9 and TRBJ2-1; D not certain. Trimming left V 3 bases short and J 5 bases short, with 2 bases between. The CDR3 is 11 residues long. In germline, CDR1 is SEHNR, CDR2 FQNEAQ (reference sequence). The CDR3 spells CASSFDNEQFF. The CDR3 DNA follows: TGTGCCAGCAGCTTCGACAATGAGCAGTTCTTC.

The rearrangement uses TRBV15 and TRBJ2-2; D call uncertain. Between the trimmed V and J ends, which lost 0 bases and 2 bases, there was a span of 7 bases. Germline CDR1 is LNHNV and CDR2 is YYDKDF (reference sequence). CDR3 length equals 15 residues. The CDR3 here is CATSRDLTNTGELFF. CDR3 nucleotides: TGTGCCACCAGCAGAGACCTAACTAACACCGGGGAGCTGTTTTTT.